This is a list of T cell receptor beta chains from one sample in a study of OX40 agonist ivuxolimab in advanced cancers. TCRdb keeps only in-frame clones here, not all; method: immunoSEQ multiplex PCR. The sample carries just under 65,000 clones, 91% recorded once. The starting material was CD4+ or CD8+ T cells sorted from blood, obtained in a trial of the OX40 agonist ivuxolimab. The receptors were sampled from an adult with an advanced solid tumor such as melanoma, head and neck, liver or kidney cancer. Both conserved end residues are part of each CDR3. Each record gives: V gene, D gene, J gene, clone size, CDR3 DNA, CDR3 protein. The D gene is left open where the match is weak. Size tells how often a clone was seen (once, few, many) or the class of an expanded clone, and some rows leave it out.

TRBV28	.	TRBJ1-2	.	TGTGCCAGCAGTTTTATATTCGGGGAAGGCTACACCTTC	CASSFIFGEGYTF
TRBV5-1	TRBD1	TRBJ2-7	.	TGCGCCAGCAGCTCATGGACAGGATCCTACGAGCAGTACTTC	CASSSWTGSYEQYF
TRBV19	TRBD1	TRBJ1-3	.	TGTGCCAGTAGAACGACAGGGGCCGGAAACACCATATATTTT	CASRTTGAGNTIYF
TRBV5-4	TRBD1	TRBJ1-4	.	TGTGCCAGCGGATCGGACAGGGTTAATGAAAAACTGTTTTTT	CASGSDRVNEKLFF
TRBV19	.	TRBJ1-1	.	TGTGCCAGTAGTATTCCGGTAGGAGCTGAAGCTTTCTTT	CASSIPVGAEAFF
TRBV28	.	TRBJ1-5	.	TGTGCCAGCAGTTTATCTGGGCAGCCCCAGCATTTT	CASSLSGQPQHF
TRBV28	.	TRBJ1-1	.	TGTGCCAGCAGTGGCCCCCAGGGAGGGACTGAAGCTTTCTTT	CASSGPQGGTEAFF
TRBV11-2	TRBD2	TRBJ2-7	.	TGTGCCAGCACCCCGGTAGCGGGAGCAAACGAGCAGTACTTC	CASTPVAGANEQYF
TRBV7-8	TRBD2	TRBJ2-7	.	TGTGCCAGCAGCTTAGCAGGACTAGCGACCAGCAGAGGCTACGAGCAGTACTTC	CASSLAGLATSRGYEQYF
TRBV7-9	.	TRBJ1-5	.	TGTGCCAGCAGCGTGTCAGGGGTTAATCAGCCCCAGCATTTT	CASSVSGVNQPQHF
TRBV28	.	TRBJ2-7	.	TGTGCCAGCAGTCCTCTTGGCGGCAAAACCTACGAGCAGTACTTC	CASSPLGGKTYEQYF
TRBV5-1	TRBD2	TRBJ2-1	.	TGCGCCAGCATGTCTGCGGGAGGTCGGAATGAGCAGTTCTTC	CASMSAGGRNEQFF
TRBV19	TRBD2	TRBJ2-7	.	TGTGCCAGTAGTCTGATAGCGGGGGCAATCTACGAGCAGTACTTC	CASSLIAGAIYEQYF
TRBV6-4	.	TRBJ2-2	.	TGTGCCAGCAGTGTAACAACGAACACCGGGGAGCTGTTTTTT	CASSVTTNTGELFF
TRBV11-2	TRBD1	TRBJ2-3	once	TGTGCCAGCAGGTTAACAGGGGGCACAGATACGCAGTATTTT	CASRLTGGTDTQYF
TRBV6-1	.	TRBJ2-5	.	TGTGCCAGCACTGAATGGGGTTCAGAGACCCAGTACTTC	CASTEWGSETQYF
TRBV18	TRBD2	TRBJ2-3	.	TGTGCCAGCTCACGGGCTGTAGCGGGGGGAGCAGATACGCAGTATTTT	CASSRAVAGGADTQYF
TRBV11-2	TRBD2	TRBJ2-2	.	TGTGCCAGCAGCTACGGGACTAGAGGCACCGGGGAGCTGTTTTTT	CASSYGTRGTGELFF
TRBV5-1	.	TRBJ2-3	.	TGCGCCAGCAGCTTAGTGGACACAGATACGCAGTATTTT	CASSLVDTDTQYF
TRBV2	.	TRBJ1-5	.	TGTGCCAGCGGCCGAAGGCGGGGCGCAGAATCCGATCAGCCCCAGCATTTT	CASGRRRGAESDQPQHF
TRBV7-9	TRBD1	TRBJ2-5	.	TGTGCCAGCAGCTTCCAGTCAGGGGGTCTCCAAGAGACCCAGTACTTC	CASSFQSGGLQETQYF
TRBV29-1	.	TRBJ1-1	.	TGCAGCGTTGCTCGGAATAATATAGGACAGAACACTGAAGCTTTCTTT	CSVARNNIGQNTEAFF
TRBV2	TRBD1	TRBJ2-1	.	TGTGCCATAGGCAGGGGGCCGGGAGAGCAGTTCTTC	CAIGRGPGEQFF
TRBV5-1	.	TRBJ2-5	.	TGCGCCAGCAGCCCCTTCGAGGTGGGGGAGACCCAGTACTTC	CASSPFEVGETQYF
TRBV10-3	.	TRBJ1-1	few	TGTGCCAGCCGAAGGGAGAGGATGAACACTGAAGCTTTCTTT	CASRRERMNTEAFF
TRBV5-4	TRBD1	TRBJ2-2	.	TGTGCCAGCAGTCGGGACAGGGGCCTCGGGAACACCGGGGAGCTGTTTTTT	CASSRDRGLGNTGELFF
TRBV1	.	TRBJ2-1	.	TGCACCAGCAGCCCTAGGTGGTACAATGAGCAGTTCTTC	CTSSPRWYNEQFF
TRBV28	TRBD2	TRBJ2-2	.	TGTGCCAGCAGTTTTATGGGCGGGAGGGCAGCCGGGGAGCTGTTTTTT	CASSFMGGRAAGELFF
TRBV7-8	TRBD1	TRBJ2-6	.	TGTGCCAGCAGCGCCTTACCGGGACAGGGGTTGGTCGGGGCCAACGTCCTGACTTTC	CASSALPGQGLVGANVLTF
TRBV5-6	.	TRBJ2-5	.	TGTGCCAGCAGCTTTTATAGTAGCCTAGAGACCCAGTACTTC	CASSFYSSLETQYF
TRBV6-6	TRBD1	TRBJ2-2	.	TGTGCCAGCAGTTCCGGACAGGGGGCGAACACCGGGGAGCTGTTTTTT	CASSSGQGANTGELFF
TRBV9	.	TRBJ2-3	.	TGTGCCAGCAGCGTAGGAGGGGGGAGTACAGATACGCAGTATTTT	CASSVGGGSTDTQYF
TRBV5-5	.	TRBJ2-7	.	TGTGCCAGCTTCCCCCCAGGGGTCTCCTACGAGCAGTACTTC	CASFPPGVSYEQYF
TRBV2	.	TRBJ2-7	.	TGTGCCAGCATGCTAGGGGGGTCCTACGAGCAGTACTTC	CASMLGGSYEQYF
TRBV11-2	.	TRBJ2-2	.	TGTGCCAGCAGCTTTGGACTTACCACCGGGGAGCTGTTTTTT	CASSFGLTTGELFF
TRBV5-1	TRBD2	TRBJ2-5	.	TGCGCCAGTGCCTCCGGGACTAGCGTACCCGGGGAGACCCAGTACTTC	CASASGTSVPGETQYF
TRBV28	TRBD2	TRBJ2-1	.	TGTGCCAGCAGTCCCACTCAAGCGGGAGTAAATGAGCAGTTCTTC	CASSPTQAGVNEQFF
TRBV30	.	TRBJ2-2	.	TGTGCCTGGGGGCCAATCGGAGGGGACACCGGGGAGCTGTTTTTT	CAWGPIGGDTGELFF
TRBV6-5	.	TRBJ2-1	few	TGTGCCAGCAGCCACGGACTTTCCGAGCAGTTCTTC	CASSHGLSEQFF
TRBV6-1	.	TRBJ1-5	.	TGTGCCAGCATCGACGGAAGCAATCAGCCCCAGCATTTT	CASIDGSNQPQHF
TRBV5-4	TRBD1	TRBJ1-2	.	TGTGCCAGCAGCCCCCCTGCCAGGGGGCGCGAATATGGCTACACCTTC	CASSPPARGREYGYTF
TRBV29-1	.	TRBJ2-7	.	TGCAGCCGCTCAGAAGCTGGCGGGACTGCATACGAGCAGTACTTC	CSRSEAGGTAYEQYF
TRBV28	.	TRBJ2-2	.	TGTGCCTCCAACGCAGGGTTAAAGGTGAACACCGGGGAGCTGTTTTTT	CASNAGLKVNTGELFF
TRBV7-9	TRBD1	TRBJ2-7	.	TGTGCCAGCAGCAAGACAGGGGGCGATACGGAAGAGCAGTACTTC	CASSKTGGDTEEQYF
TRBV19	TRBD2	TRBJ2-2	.	TGTGCCAGTAGTGCCAGACTAGCGGGAGCGGGCACCGGGGAGCTGTTTTTT	CASSARLAGAGTGELFF
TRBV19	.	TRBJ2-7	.	TGTGCCAGTAGTTCTCCGGGCCACGAGCAGTACTTC	CASSSPGHEQYF
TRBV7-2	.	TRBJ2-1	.	TGTGCCAGCAGCTCAGGGACAGCCCGTTCAGGGGGGAATGAGCAGTTCTTC	CASSSGTARSGGNEQFF
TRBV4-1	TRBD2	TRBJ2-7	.	TGCGCCAGCAGCCACCCCCCCACTAGCGGGGGGACCTACGAGCAGTACTTC	CASSHPPTSGGTYEQYF
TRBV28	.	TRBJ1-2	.	TGTGCCAGCAGTTTAGGTGGATTACTCTATGGCTACACCTTC	CASSLGGLLYGYTF
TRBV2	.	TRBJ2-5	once	TGTGCCAGCAAAGGGGGTGCGGGCCCTGAGACCCAGTACTTC	CASKGGAGPETQYF
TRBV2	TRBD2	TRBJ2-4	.	TGTGCCAGCAGCATACTAGCGGGGCCGATAAACATTCAGTACTTC	CASSILAGPINIQYF
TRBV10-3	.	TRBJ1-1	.	TGTGCCATCAGTGAGGGTGGAACAGGAAGGAGGTCTGAAGCTTTCTTT	CAISEGGTGRRSEAFF
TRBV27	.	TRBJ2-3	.	TGTGCCAGCAGTCCCTTGGGCCGCCCAGATACGCAGTATTTT	CASSPLGRPDTQYF
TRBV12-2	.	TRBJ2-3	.	TGTGCAAGTCGCTTAGATTCGGGACTAGCGGCGAATAGCACAGATACGCAGTATTTT	CASRLDSGLAANSTDTQYF
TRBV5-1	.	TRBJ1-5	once	TGCGCCAGCAGCTTGGTAGAGGGGCTTCAGCCCCAGCATTTT	CASSLVEGLQPQHF
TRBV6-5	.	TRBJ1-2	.	TGTGCCAGCAGTTTAAGAGGGCTTGGCTACACCTTC	CASSLRGLGYTF
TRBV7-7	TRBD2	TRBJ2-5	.	TGTGCTAGCAGCCAAGGGTTAGCGGGAGGGGAGACCCAGTACTTC	CASSQGLAGGETQYF
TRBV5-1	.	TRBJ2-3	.	TGCGCCAGCAGCTTCTCGGGGGATACGCAGTATTTT	CASSFSGDTQYF
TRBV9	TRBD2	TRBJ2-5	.	TGTGCCAGCAGCGCTAGGACTAGCGGGAGTTCAGCCGCCGAGGAGACCCAGTACTTC	CASSARTSGSSAAEETQYF
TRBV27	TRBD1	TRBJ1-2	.	TGTGCCAGCAGTTTATCGAAAAACAGGGGGCCCTATGGCTACACCTTC	CASSLSKNRGPYGYTF